The following is a T cell receptor beta chain sequence with its context. The antigen remains undetermined. This sample stems from a study of cytotoxic CD8 clonotypes in ibrutinib-treated CLL. General study results and limits: Treatment left the uncommon public clonotypes either contracted or stable in frequency.

Only in-frame clones appear in the TCRdb table, and some are missing; sequencing was by immunoSEQ multiplex PCR. In the table there are 200,000 to 250,000 clones, about three quarters of which are singletons. The sample was PBMCs, taken after 24 months of ibrutinib treatment. The receptor was derived from a human donor with chronic lymphocytic leukemia.

For the CDR3, the DNA is TGTGCCTGGAGCTCCACAAGGACAGGGTTGGAAGAGACCCAGTACTTC. Protein: CAWSSTRTGLEETQYF. The chain joins TRBV30 to TRBJ2-5; 8 bases agree with TRBD1. Germline assignment: CDR1 GTSNPN and CDR2 SVGIG (reference sequence). The CDR3 has 16 amino acids. V was clipped by 3 bases and J by 3 bases; unmatched bases: 12.